Presented here are 4 T cell receptor beta chains from one specimen sequenced in a study of cytomegalovirus exposure and HLA in healthy donors. Generated by immunoSEQ multiplex PCR, the TCRdb table keeps only in-frame clones and is missing some. The data hold around 170,000 clones, with approximately 90% observed a single time. Material for sequencing was PBMCs. The receptor set was obtained from a man between 18 and 35 years old in good health and CMV-seronegative.

The V gene is TRBV11-2, the J gene TRBJ1-2, with 8 bases that match TRBD1. Germline V gene lookup returns CDR1 SGHAT and CDR2 FQNNGV. The CDR3 spans 15 residues. V shed 5 bases, J shed 7 bases, and the junction held 12 bases outside the gene matches. CDR3 residues: CASSKPGGGLGGYTF. DNA of the CDR3: TGTGCCAGCAGCAAACCAGGGGGCGGGTTAGGTGGCTACACCTTC. Looking up the rest from reference TRBV11-2 and TRBJ1-2 gives the full variable domain: EAGVAQSPRYKIIEKRQSVAFWCNPISGHATLYWYQQILGQGPKLLIQFQNNGVVDDSQLPKDRFSAERLKGVDSTLKIQPAKLEDSAVYLCASSKPGGGLGGYTFGSGTRLTVV.

On this clone itself: The germline gene is not matched at one end of the junction; a read error may be the cause. The chain joins TRBV2 to TRBJ2-2, with TRBD1 as a possible D gene (5 bases). The CDR3 is 13 amino acids. The V gene's germline CDR1 is SNHLY and CDR2 FYNNEI. CDR3 sequence: CATSTGATGELFF. CDR3 in DNA: TGTGCCACCAGTACAGGCGCCACCGGGGAGCTGTTTTTT.

The chain recombines TRBV4-2 with TRBJ2-1; D is perhaps TRBD2 (5 bases). Trimming stripped 2 bases from V and 5 bases from J, with 13 bases between. The germline CDR1 and CDR2 sequences are LGHNA and YNFKEQ. CDR3 length: 15 amino acids. The CDR3 loop reads CASSQINLANNEQFF. The CDR3 nucleotides are TGTGCCAGCAGCCAAATTAATCTAGCCAACAATGAGCAGTTCTTC.

The chain links TRBV5-1 to TRBJ2-1, with 9 nucleotides matching TRBD1. The V and J ends lost 2 bases and 3 bases, in that order; junction bases with no gene match: 6. This CDR3 has 16 amino acids. CDR1 SGHRS and CDR2 YFSETQ come from the germline V gene. The CDR3 loop is CASSFLRDRDYNEQFF. CDR3 coding DNA: TGCGCCAGCAGCTTCCTCCGGGACAGGGACTACAATGAGCAGTTCTTC.